This TCR beta chain was identified during a study of T-cell reconstitution after alpha-beta-depleted transplantation in children. Unique molecular identifiers were incorporated when the TCRbeta library was constructed. TCRdb processed the PCR reads anew with MiXCR; each CDR3 protein has one entry. The sample lists about 540,000 distinct CDR3 sequences, about 16% occurring once. The CDR3 covers 13 residues. J gave up 6 bases and V 4 bases, and 4 bases lay outside the gene matches. Germline V gives CDR1 SGHRS, CDR2 YFSETQ. A few counts support this clonotype. The chain employs TRBV5-1 and TRBJ2-1; 7 bases align to TRBD1. The receptor was isolated from a human donor who donated a stem cell graft to a child with acute lymphoblastic leukemia. The sample here was PBMCs from the stem cell graft donor, taken from the stem cell graft. The CDR3 DNA is TGCGCCAGCAGCCCCCGGGACAGCAATGAGCAGTTCTTC. Its protein product is CASSPRDSNEQFF.